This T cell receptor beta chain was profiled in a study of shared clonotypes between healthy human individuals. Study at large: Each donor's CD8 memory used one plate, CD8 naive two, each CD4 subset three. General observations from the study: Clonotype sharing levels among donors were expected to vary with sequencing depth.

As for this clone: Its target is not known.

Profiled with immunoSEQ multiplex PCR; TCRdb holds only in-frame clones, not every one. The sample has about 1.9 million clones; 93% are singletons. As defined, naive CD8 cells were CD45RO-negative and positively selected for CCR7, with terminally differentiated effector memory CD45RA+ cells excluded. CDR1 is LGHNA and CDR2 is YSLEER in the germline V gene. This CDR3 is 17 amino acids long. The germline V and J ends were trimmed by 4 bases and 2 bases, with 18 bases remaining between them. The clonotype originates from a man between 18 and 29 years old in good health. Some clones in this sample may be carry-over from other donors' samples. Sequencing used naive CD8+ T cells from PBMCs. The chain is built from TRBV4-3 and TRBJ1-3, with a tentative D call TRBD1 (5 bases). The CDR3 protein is CASSPLGEGVTGNTIYF. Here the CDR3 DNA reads TGCGCCAGCAGCCCCTTGGGGGAGGGAGTAACTGGAAACACCATATATTTT.